This passage covers 9 T cell receptor beta chains from one sample sequenced in a study of blood T cells in healthy people across ages. The authors ran a second PCR of 7 to 11 cycles using a sample-barcoded 5' primer and a J-beta primer mix. TCRdb re-analysed the 5' RACE reads in MiXCR, keeping a single row per CDR3 protein. The table includes 270,000 or so distinct CDR3 sequences, about 25% detected once. The specimen sequenced was blood. These receptors were obtained from a woman in her 70s in good health.

This clonotype was recorded at least ten times. V usage is TRBV25-1 and J usage is TRBJ2-7; D perhaps matches TRBD2 (6 bases). Trimming took 4 bases from V and 5 from J, leaving 15 bases between them. There are 14 residues in the CDR3. The germline CDR1 and CDR2 sequences are MGHDK and SYGVNS. CDR3 bases: TGTGCCAGCAGTGCGGCGGCTAGCGTCCACGAGCAGTACTTC. Encoded protein: CASSAAASVHEQYF.

This rearrangement joins TRBV12-3 or TRBV12-4 to TRBJ1-4; D perhaps matches TRBD1 (5 bases). Deletions cut 1 base from V and 8 bases from J, with 14 bases between. This CDR3 has 15 amino acids. The CDR3 sequence: CASSLGFAGREKLFF. The CDR3 DNA reads TGTGCCAGCAGTTTAGGGTTCGCGGGGCGAGAAAAACTGTTTTTT.

This clonotype was detected a few times. The chain links TRBV20-1 to TRBJ1-6; D remains ambiguous. V was trimmed by 1 base and J by 12 bases, leaving 4 bases between them. CDR3 size: 10 residues. Germline CDR1 DFQATT, CDR2 SNEGSKA (reference sequence). CDR3 sequence: CSARVGPLHF. The DNA for the CDR3 is TGCAGTGCTAGAGTGGGACCCCTCCACTTT.

This clonotype was picked up a small number of times. One junction end disagrees with the germline gene, perhaps due to a read error. This chain links TRBV5-1 with TRBJ2-1; D is unclear. This CDR3 is 13 amino acids long. Germline V gives CDR1 SGHRS, CDR2 YFSETQ. The DNA for the CDR3 is TGCGCCAGCAGCTTAACCGCAGTAGACCTCCCGGTCTTC. Translated, it gives CASSLTAVDLPVF.

The V call is TRBV27, the J call TRBJ2-3, with 9 bases matching TRBD2. The length of the CDR3 is 15 residues. CDR1 is MNHEY and CDR2 is SMNVEV in the germline V gene (reference sequence). The V and J ends lost 7 bases and 6 bases, in that order; junction bases with no gene match: 11. The CDR3 is CASTVGGRASDTQYF. The CDR3 DNA is TGTGCCAGCACGGTGGGCGGGAGGGCCAGTGATACGCAGTATTTT.

This clonotype has just a few counts. The CDR3 region is CSVLAGGPNNEQFF. The CDR3 bases are TGCAGTGTATTAGCGGGAGGACCCAACAATGAGCAGTTCTTC. The chain carries TRBV20-1 and TRBJ2-1; 10 bases are a match to TRBD2. There are 14 residues in the CDR3. Trimming took 7 bases from V and 5 from J; bases not matched to a gene: 8. From germline, CDR1 is DFQATT and CDR2 SNEGSKA (reference sequence).

As for this clonotype: The germline gene is not matched at one end of the junction; a read error may be the cause. This chain links TRBV27 with TRBJ1-1, with D perhaps matching TRBD1 (5 bases). The length of the CDR3 is 13 residues. Germline values: CDR1 MNHEY, CDR2 SMNVEV (reference sequence). The CDR3 loop reads CASSPTVATEAFF. As DNA, the CDR3 is TGCGCCAGCAGTCCGACAGTTGCCACTGAAGCTTTCTTT.

This clonotype was seen a few times. The gene calls are TRBV5-5 and TRBJ2-1; 12 nucleotides align to TRBD2. V shed 4 bases and J 4 bases; nucleotides not matched to a gene: 6. Germline CDR1 SGHKS, CDR2 YYEKEE (reference sequence). The CDR3 has 16 residues. The DNA for the CDR3 is TGTGCCAGCAGCGCAAGGGGGACTAGCGGGTACAATGAGCAGTTCTTC. Protein sequence: CASSARGTSGYNEQFF.

The CDR3 DNA reads as TGTGCCAGCAGCTCCCGGCCGGACTACCAAGAGACCCAGTACTTC. Protein: CASSSRPDYQETQYF. The V gene is TRBV13, the J gene TRBJ2-5; D perhaps matches TRBD2 (5 bases). Germline V gene data show CDR1 as PRHDT and CDR2 as FYEKMQ (reference sequence). V dropped 4 bases and J dropped 0 bases, with 12 bases sitting between them. CDR3 length equals 15 residues. Full variable domain (rest looked up from reference TRBV13 and TRBJ2-5): AAGVIQSPRHLIKEKRETATLKCYPIPRHDTVYWYQQGPGQDPQFLISFYEKMQSDKGSIPDRFSAQQFSDYHSELNMSSLELGDSALYFCASSSRPDYQETQYFGPGTRLLVL.